This T cell receptor (beta chain) was found in a study of blood T cell repertoires in COVID-19. CDR1 is SNHLY, CDR2 FYNNEI, per germline. The CDR3 covers 13 residues. Germline trimming cut 5 bases from V and 9 bases from J; bases unmatched to any gene: 8. Here immunoSEQ multiplex PCR was the method, and the copy in TCRdb shows in-frame clones only, minus some. Here the sample spans about 110,000 clones, around 90% being singletons. Sample: peripheral blood. The clonotype originates from a woman between 50 and 59 years old with acute or convalescent COVID-19. The V call is TRBV2, the J call TRBJ2-5; 8 bases fit TRBD2. The CDR3 spells CASSRDSGTPQYF. CDR3 coding DNA: TGTGCCAGCAGTAGAGATAGCGGGACGCCCCAGTACTTC.